These 15 T cell receptor beta chains came from one sample sequenced in a study of cytomegalovirus exposure and HLA in healthy donors. The PCR used 60 Vbeta and 13 Jbeta primers. This table comes from immunoSEQ multiplex PCR, and its TCRdb copy is limited to in-frame clones, with some not included. The data show about 100,000 clones, with about 80% seen just once and 7% to 9% held by the top ten. Sample: PBMCs. These receptor sequences come from a man between 35 and 55 years old in good health and CMV-seropositive.

The V call is TRBV7-9, the J call TRBJ2-1; D gene ambiguous. Trimming cost V 2 bases and J 5 bases, with 7 bases left between them. This CDR3 has 13 amino acids. CDR1 is SEHNR, CDR2 FQNEAQ, per germline (reference sequence). The CDR3: CASSLTHNNEQFF. DNA for the CDR3: TGTGCCAGCAGCTTAACCCACAACAATGAGCAGTTCTTC.

This rearrangement joins TRBV27 to TRBJ2-7; 9 bases align to TRBD1. V dropped 8 bases and J dropped 5; count of bases not matched to a gene: 10. Per germline, CDR1 MNHEY and CDR2 SMNVEV (reference sequence). The CDR3 covers 14 residues. The CDR3 loop reads CASRIWDRAHEQYF. Here the CDR3 DNA reads TGTGCCAGCCGCATCTGGGACAGGGCCCACGAGCAGTACTTC.

In this sample, this clone turned up a few times. This sequence joins TRBV4-2 and TRBJ2-7; a weak D match, TRBD1 (5 bases). This CDR3 contains 13 residues. CDR1 is LGHNA and CDR2 is YNFKEQ in the germline V gene. V dropped 1 base and J dropped 3 bases, with 7 bases sitting between them. The CDR3 sequence is CASSQGDSYEQYF. For the CDR3, the DNA is TGTGCCAGCAGCCAAGGCGACAGCTACGAGCAGTACTTC.

The rearrangement links TRBV15 to TRBJ1-4; D perhaps matches TRBD1 (5 bases). The CDR3 spans 13 residues. CDR1 and CDR2 (germline): LNHNV, YYDKDF (reference sequence). V lost 4 bases and J 5 bases, leaving 8 bases between the germline ends. CDR3 bases: TGTGCCACCAGCATTAACAGGAATGAAAAACTGTTTTTT. This codes for CATSINRNEKLFF. The variable domain in full, with the rest retrieved from reference TRBV15 and TRBJ1-4, is DAMVIQNPRYQVTQFGKPVTLSCSQTLNHNVMYWYQQKSSQAPKLLFHYYDKDFNNEADTPDNFQSRRPNTSFCFLDIRSPGLGDTAMYLCATSINRNEKLFFGSGTQLSVL.

The sample holds many counts of this clone. This sequence joins TRBV11-2 and TRBJ2-6; D uncertain. CDR3 size: 16 residues. Germline values: CDR1 SGHAT, CDR2 FQNNGV. Deletions cut 2 bases from V and 5 bases from J, with 13 bases between. The CDR3 loop reads CASSLTQSLRANVLTF. DNA of the CDR3: TGTGCCAGCAGCTTAACGCAGTCCCTGAGGGCCAACGTCCTGACTTTC.

This chain joins TRBV14 and TRBJ1-2, with no clear D. V dropped 4 bases and J dropped 0 bases, with 9 bases sitting between them. The CDR3 length is 14 residues. The germline V gene encodes CDR1 SGHDN and CDR2 FVKESK. CDR3 sequence reads: CASSPRLPNYGYTF. The CDR3 region has the DNA TGTGCCAGCAGCCCCCGACTGCCTAACTATGGCTACACCTTC.

For the CDR3, the DNA is TGTGCCAGCAGCCAAGATGAGCGGGGTAGCGGGGTGGAGACCCAGTACTTC. Its protein is CASSQDERGSGVETQYF. V and J are TRBV4-2 and TRBJ2-5, with TRBD2 identical over 8 bases. This CDR3 region has 17 residues. Germline CDR1 is LGHNA and CDR2 is YNFKEQ. The V segment lost 0 bases and the J segment 5 bases; nucleotides outside the gene matches: 11.

The chain couples TRBV18 to TRBJ1-1; D remains ambiguous. CDR1 and CDR2 (germline): KGHSH, LQKENI. The CDR3 covers 17 residues. With 1 base removed from V and 0 bases from J, the gap between germline ends came to 15 bases. The CDR3 DNA reads as TGTGCCAGCTCACCACACGCCAATCCGGGGTTGAACACTGAAGCTTTCTTT. Its translation: CASSPHANPGLNTEAFF.

The chain employs TRBV9 and TRBJ2-7; tentatively, D is TRBD1 (5 bases). This CDR3 contains 13 residues. Germline CDR1 SGDLS, CDR2 YYNGEE. Trimming took 4 bases from V and 1 from J, leaving 9 bases between them. The CDR3 here is CASSPRTSYEQYF. The CDR3 nucleotides are TGTGCCAGCAGCCCCAGGACATCCTACGAGCAGTACTTC. Supplemented by reference TRBV9 and TRBJ2-7, the full variable domain reads DSGVTQTPKHLITATGQRVTLRCSPRSGDLSVYWYQQSLDQGLQFLIQYYNGEERAKGNILERFSAQQFPDLHSELNLSSLELGDSALYFCASSPRTSYEQYFGPGTRLTVT.

This sequence joins TRBV2 and TRBJ2-3; TRBD2 might be the D (7 bases). CDR1 SNHLY and CDR2 FYNNEI come from the germline V gene. This CDR3 contains 15 residues. The germline V and J ends were trimmed by 8 bases and 5 bases, with 20 bases remaining between them. The CDR3 sequence: CASARLGGAGDTQYF. The CDR3 bases are TGTGCCAGCGCCCGATTGGGGGGGGCCGGAGATACGCAGTATTTT.

CDR3 loop: CASSLWASLRTDTQYF. Here the CDR3 DNA reads TGTGCCAGCAGTTTATGGGCTAGCCTACGCACAGATACGCAGTATTTT. This sequence joins TRBV27 and TRBJ2-3, with a tentative D call TRBD2 (5 bases). Trimming removed 1 base from V and 1 base from J, with 12 bases in between. Germline V gives CDR1 MNHEY, CDR2 SMNVEV (reference sequence). CDR3 length: 16 amino acids.

The chain has TRBV28 and TRBJ2-7, with D possibly matching TRBD2 (6 bases). Germline-derived CDR1 and CDR2 are MDHEN and SYDVKM. The CDR3 is made up of 15 amino acids. V was trimmed by 5 bases and J by 2 bases, leaving 16 bases between them. CDR3 protein: CASSTPGRTAYEQYF. Here the CDR3 DNA reads TGTGCCAGCAGTACTCCAGGGAGGACCGCCTACGAGCAGTACTTC.

The rearrangement uses TRBV18 and TRBJ2-7, with 14 nucleotides matching TRBD2. V dropped 0 bases and J dropped 4; count of bases not matched to a gene: 8. This CDR3 comprises 18 residues. In germline, CDR1 is KGHSH, CDR2 LQKENI. The CDR3 coding sequence is TGTGCCAGCTCACCACCCGGGACTAGCGGGAGTAGTTTGTACGAGCAGTACTTC. Translation: CASSPPGTSGSSLYEQYF.

The gene calls are TRBV28 and TRBJ2-3; D is unclear. Germline lookup yields CDR1 MDHEN and CDR2 SYDVKM. The V end lost 5 bases, the J end lost 5 bases, and 11 bases lay between the germline ends. CDR3 size: 13 residues. Here the CDR3 reads CASSPRPGDTQYF. CDR3 DNA: TGTGCCAGCAGTCCCCGGCCGGGAGATACGCAGTATTTT. Full variable domain (rest looked up from reference TRBV28 and TRBJ2-3): DVKVTQSSRYLVKRTGEKVFLECVQDMDHENMFWYRQDPGLGLRLIYFSYDVKMKEKGDIPEGYSVSREKKERFSLILESASTNQTSMYLCASSPRPGDTQYFGPGTRLTVL.

The rearrangement uses TRBV5-1 and TRBJ2-2; TRBD1 matches 9 bases. With V trimmed by 4 bases and J by 4 bases, 5 bases remained unmatched. The V gene's germline CDR1 is SGHRS and CDR2 YFSETQ. The CDR3 contains 15 residues. CDR3 region: CASSLGTGPTGELFF. CDR3 nucleotide sequence: TGCGCCAGCAGCCTTGGGACAGGGCCCACCGGGGAGCTGTTTTTT.